This T cell receptor beta chain was observed in a study of cytomegalovirus exposure and HLA in healthy donors. Study results and limitations: Later analysis identified a missense DCLRE1C variant that was linked to TCR beta V- and J-gene trimming. In a later analysis, HLA-associated beta chains showed higher expansion and lower generation probabilities than comparable chains.

Comment on this clone: Its antigen remains unidentified.

V was pared by 3 bases and J by 0 bases, with 3 bases between. The CDR3 length is 13 residues. Germline V lookup: CDR1 SGHRS, CDR2 YFSETQ. With 60 Vbeta and 13 Jbeta primers, the PCR was carried out. In the authors' methods: In a later analysis, approximately 73 million unique TCR beta chains included roughly 11 million shared by two or more donors. The assay was immunoSEQ multiplex PCR, and TCRdb's table has in-frame clones only and misses some. From that table come the V and J calls and clone size; the DNA was used to work out D and trimming. The profile shows 100,000 to 150,000 clones, around 70% of them singletons.

This chain uses TRBV5-1 with TRBJ2-2; D is ambiguous. The TCR sequence derives from a man aged 35-49 years in good health and CMV-seropositive. Sequencing was performed on PBMCs. CDR3 sequence: CASSSTNTGELFF. CDR3 DNA: TGCGCCAGCAGCTCCACGAACACCGGGGAGCTGTTTTTT.